The 19 T cell receptor beta chains below come from one sample, sequenced in a study of blood T cell repertoires in COVID-19 (dated by TCRdb to the early 2020s). Library method: the immunoSEQ multiplex PCR assay. What TCRdb holds here is the immuneACCESS table cut down to in-frame rearrangements. Part of the clones is not present; checked against another copy, under half of the missing clones reflect an unresolved V gene, and the others are unexplained. A total of over 110,000 clones appear in this sample, 84% of them only once. About a tenth of the sample is in the top ten clones. Sequencing was carried out using peripheral blood. The receptors shown here come from a man aged 60-69 years with active or convalescent COVID-19.

This clone came up a few times. The chain links TRBV7-2 to TRBJ1-5; no clear D. The ends were cut back, 5 bases at V and 2 bases at J, with 16 bases in the middle. CDR3 size: 16 residues. Germline lookup yields CDR1 SGHTA and CDR2 FQGNSA. Here the CDR3 DNA reads TGTGCCAGCAGCCCAGACCGTGGGCACCGCAATCAGCCCCAGCATTTT. Its protein product is CASSPDRGHRNQPQHF.

This clone was observed a handful of times. V usage is TRBV7-2 and J usage is TRBJ1-1; no firm D call. This CDR3 is built from 15 residues. Trimming removed 1 base from V and 1 base from J, with 10 bases in between. Germline CDR1 SGHTA, CDR2 FQGNSA. The CDR3 reads CASSLGAQRNTEAFF. CDR3 bases: TGTGCCAGCAGCTTAGGTGCTCAGCGGAACACTGAAGCTTTCTTT.

This chain connects TRBV29-1 to TRBJ2-3, with 8 nucleotides matching TRBD2. This CDR3 region has 13 residues. The germline V gene has CDR1 SQVTM and CDR2 ANQGSEA. The ends lost 4 bases at V and 4 bases at J; junction bases unmatched: 4. CDR3 in amino acids: CSVGWRGADTQYF. The CDR3 DNA reads TGCAGCGTTGGTTGGCGGGGGGCAGATACGCAGTATTTT.

This clone was detected only a few times. J is TRBJ1-1 and V is TRBV10-2, with 7 bases matching TRBD1. The germline V gene encodes CDR1 WSHSY and CDR2 SAAADI. This CDR3 contains 17 residues. V shed 6 bases, J shed 4 bases, and the junction held 17 bases outside the gene matches. This CDR3 is CASSEHFTGDRITEAFF. The CDR3 coding sequence is TGCGCCAGCAGCGAACATTTTACAGGGGATCGTATCACTGAAGCTTTCTTT.

The J gene is TRBJ2-1, the V gene TRBV4-3, with 7 nucleotides matching TRBD2. Germline CDR1 reads LGHNA; CDR2 reads YSLEER. The trim removed 0 bases at V and 5 bases at J, leaving 22 bases unmatched. The CDR3 covers 21 residues. CDR3 bases: TGCGCCAGCAGCCAAGATTATACTCCAGGACTAGTCGGGCGGTCGAACAATGAGCAGTTCTTC. It codes for CASSQDYTPGLVGRSNNEQFF.

V usage is TRBV5-1 and J usage is TRBJ2-1; TRBD2 agrees at 12 bases. V shed 0 bases and J 1 base; nucleotides not matched to a gene: 14. The CDR3 is made up of 21 amino acids. Germline V gene sequence: CDR1 SGHRS, CDR2 YFSETQ. As DNA, the CDR3 is TGCGCCAGCAGCTTGGCTCGTTGGGCTAGCGGGGGGGCCGGGTCCTACAATGAGCAGTTCTTC. This encodes CASSLARWASGGAGSYNEQFF.

This chain links TRBV6-5 with TRBJ1-1; D gene unclear. Germline lookup yields CDR1 MNHEY and CDR2 SVGAGI. V lost 6 bases, J lost 4 bases, and 12 bases lay in between. This CDR3 comprises 13 residues. In nucleotides, the CDR3 is TGTGCCAGCAGCCGCTCAGCGATCACTGAAGCTTTCTTT. This translates into CASSRSAITEAFF.

The chain recombines TRBV5-1 with TRBJ2-7; 9 bases agree with TRBD2. Germline V gives CDR1 SGHRS, CDR2 YFSETQ. There are 15 residues in the CDR3. With 3 bases clipped from V and 5 bases from J, the junction kept 9 bases outside the gene matches. The CDR3 protein is CASSSTSGGTDEQYF. The CDR3 nucleotides are TGCGCCAGCAGCTCAACCAGCGGGGGGACGGACGAGCAGTACTTC.

The gene calls are TRBV7-8 and TRBJ2-5, with a weak D call TRBD1 (6 bases). The ends were cut back, 4 bases at V and 4 bases at J, with 13 bases in the middle. The CDR3 spans 14 residues. Germline-derived CDR1 and CDR2 are SGHVS and FQNEAQ. In DNA, the CDR3 is TGTGCCAGCAGCTCAGACAGGTTGGGAGAGACCCAGTACTTC. Protein sequence: CASSSDRLGETQYF.

This chain connects TRBV6-2 or TRBV6-3 to TRBJ2-3; 8 bases align to TRBD2. CDR3 length: 16 residues. V trimming: 2 bases; J trimming: 2 bases; junction bases outside the gene matches: 6. The germline V gene encodes CDR1 MNHEY and CDR2 SVGEGT. The CDR3 nucleotides are TGTGCCAGCAGTTACCGCCGGGGGGGCCTCACAGATACGCAGTATTTT. Translating it yields CASSYRRGGLTDTQYF.

The chain has TRBV27 and TRBJ1-3, with 10 positions matching TRBD1. The trim removed 6 bases at V and 4 bases at J, leaving 9 bases unmatched. This CDR3 has 16 amino acids. Germline V lookup: CDR1 MNHEY, CDR2 SMNVEV (reference sequence). This CDR3 reads CASRSLGTGAGNTIYF. The CDR3 DNA reads as TGTGCCAGCAGGTCACTCGGGACAGGGGCAGGAAACACCATATATTTT.

The chain recombines TRBV6-4 with TRBJ2-1; 7 bases fit TRBD1. The CDR3 extends over 15 amino acids. The trim removed 4 bases at V and 0 bases at J, leaving 3 bases unmatched. Germline lookup yields CDR1 MRHNA and CDR2 SNTAGT. The CDR3 reads CASSVRDSSYNEQFF. CDR3 DNA sequence: TGTGCCAGCAGTGTTAGGGACAGCTCCTACAATGAGCAGTTCTTC.

This rearrangement joins TRBV10-2 to TRBJ1-5, with D maybe TRBD1 (6 bases). The germline CDR1 and CDR2 sequences are WSHSY and SAAADI. The CDR3 runs to 14 residues. V was shortened by 5 bases and J by 4 bases, with 12 bases between the two germline ends. The CDR3 spells CASSSGTPNQPQHF. The CDR3, as DNA: TGCGCCAGCAGTTCCGGGACACCGAATCAGCCCCAGCATTTT.

This rearrangement joins TRBV11-2 to TRBJ2-5; TRBD1 is a possible D gene (5 bases). Germline-derived CDR1 and CDR2 are SGHAT and FQNNGV. The V gene lost 6 bases and the J gene lost 0 bases, with 11 bases spanning the gap. The CDR3 length is 14 residues. The CDR3 spells CASSYQGYQETQYF. The CDR3 DNA is TGTGCCAGCAGTTACCAGGGCTACCAAGAGACCCAGTACTTC.

The chain links TRBV2 to TRBJ1-5; D is possibly TRBD1 (5 bases). The CDR3 runs 15 residues. Trimming stripped 4 bases from V and 1 base from J, with 11 bases between. Germline CDR1 and CDR2: SNHLY and FYNNEI. The CDR3 here is CASSGRGLSNQPQHF. The CDR3 region has the DNA TGTGCCAGCAGTGGGCGGGGGTTAAGCAATCAGCCCCAGCATTTT. The whole variable domain, filled in from reference TRBV2 and TRBJ1-5, reads EPEVTQTPSHQVTQMGQEVILRCVPISNHLYFYWYRQILGQKVEFLVSFYNNEISEKSEIFDDQFSVERPDGSNFTLKIRSTKLEDSAMYFCASSGRGLSNQPQHFGDGTRLSIL.

This clone is deemed medium-sized. The chain employs TRBV7-9 and TRBJ1-4; 7 nucleotides align to TRBD1. J gave up 8 bases and V 4 bases, and 10 bases lay outside the gene matches. This CDR3 contains 15 residues. Germline CDR1 is SEHNR and CDR2 is FQNEAQ (reference sequence). The CDR3 bases are TGTGCCAGCAGCTCCCGGTACAGGGGATTCGAAAAACTGTTTTTT. Translating it yields CASSSRYRGFEKLFF.

DNA of the CDR3: TGTGCCAGCAGCAAGGGGGGTTGGGAGGGCCGAAACAATGAGCAGTTCTTC. This sequence encodes CASSKGGWEGRNNEQFF. The chain is built from TRBV11-2 and TRBJ2-1; D perhaps matches TRBD2 (7 bases). V gave up 5 bases and J gave up 5 bases, with 22 bases separating them. The CDR3 length is 17 residues. Germline V CDR1 and CDR2: SGHAT, FQNNGV. The variable domain in full, completed from reference TRBV11-2 and TRBJ2-1, reads EAGVAQSPRYKIIEKRQSVAFWCNPISGHATLYWYQQILGQGPKLLIQFQNNGVVDDSQLPKDRFSAERLKGVDSTLKIQPAKLEDSAVYLCASSKGGWEGRNNEQFFGPGTRLTVL.

The rearrangement uses TRBV7-9 and TRBJ2-7; 12 nucleotides line up with TRBD2. Germline V gene data show CDR1 as SEHNR and CDR2 as FQNEAQ (reference sequence). The CDR3 loop spans 19 amino acids. J was trimmed by 1 base and V by 5 bases; bases with no gene match: 15. DNA for the CDR3: TGTGCCAGCAGCCCCCCCCCGAGACTAGCGGGAGATGGGTCCTACGAGCAGTACGTC. Its protein product is CASSPPPRLAGDGSYEQYV.

This clone appeared once. This CDR3 is CASSSRAGEETQYF. The CDR3 DNA reads as TGTGCCAGCAGCTCGAGAGCGGGAGAAGAGACCCAGTACTTC. The rearrangement joins TRBV5-4 to TRBJ2-5, with 8 bases aligning to TRBD2. The CDR3 covers 14 residues. With V trimmed by 3 bases and J by 3 bases, 4 bases remained unmatched. In germline, CDR1 is SGHNT, CDR2 YYREEE (reference sequence).